This T cell receptor (beta chain) was identified in a study of cytomegalovirus exposure and HLA in healthy donors. For the study at large: The Caucasian-associated ancestry cluster contained 81% of the 398 genotyped donors.

Primers included in the PCR were 60 Vbeta and 13 Jbeta primers. This table comes from immunoSEQ multiplex PCR, and its TCRdb copy is limited to in-frame clones, with some not included. The sample has about 67,000 clones, around four fifths seen once. Per the germline V gene, CDR1 is WSHSY and CDR2 is SAAADI. The CDR3 runs 15 residues. V dropped 8 bases and J dropped 2 bases, with 16 bases sitting between them. The V and J genes are TRBV10-2 and TRBJ1-5; D might be TRBD1 (5 bases). This clonotype was obtained from a woman in her 30s in good health and CMV-seronegative. The sequenced sample was PBMCs. The DNA for the CDR3 is TGCGCCAGCGCGCGGGGGGTGAGGGGCAATCAGCCCCAGCATTTT. The encoded protein is CASARGVRGNQPQHF.